The 26 T cell receptor beta chains given below trace back to one sample, sequenced in a study of glioma-infiltrating T cells. Amplification of TCR alpha and beta CDR3 regions from RNA used iRepertoire nested multiplex PCR. In TCRdb, the multiplex PCR reads were re-called with MiXCR into one record per CDR3 protein. The sample yields roughly 350,000 distinct CDR3 sequences, roughly two fifths seen once. Sequenced input: glioma tissue, nonneoplastic brain tissue, or PBMCs (not recorded which). The receptors here all came from a human donor with low-grade glioma or glioblastoma, undergoing nonglioma brain surgery, or in good health (not recorded which).

This clonotype was detected many times. The chain is built from TRBV27 and TRBJ1-5; the D is unclear. V was cut by 2 bases and J by 0 bases, with 8 bases left in between. The CDR3 has 15 amino acids. From germline, CDR1 is MNHEY and CDR2 SMNVEV (reference sequence). This CDR3 reads CASSLRHPSNQPQHF. CDR3 nucleotides: TGTGCCAGCAGTTTAAGACATCCTAGCAATCAGCCCCAGCATTTT.

The chain is built from TRBV19 and TRBJ1-1, with a weak D call TRBD1 (5 bases). This CDR3 region has 16 residues. V gave up 3 bases and J gave up 1 base, with 15 bases separating them. Germline CDR1 and CDR2: LNHDA and SQIVND (reference sequence). CDR3 loop: CASSIGILTENTEAFF. For the CDR3, the DNA is TGTGCCAGTAGTATTGGTATTTTGACAGAGAACACTGAAGCTTTCTTT.

This clonotype has only a few counts. J is TRBJ2-1 and V is TRBV2; tentative D call: TRBD2 (7 bases). V was pared by 8 bases and J by 3 bases, with 17 bases between. The germline gives CDR1 SNHLY, CDR2 FYNNEI. CDR3 length: 15 residues. The CDR3 DNA sequence: TGTGCCAGCGGGGGGGGGCAGGTTTACTACAATGAGCAGTTCTTC. Its translation: CASGGGQVYYNEQFF.

This clonotype was seen only a few times. The chain recombines TRBV11-2 with TRBJ1-5, with D perhaps matching TRBD1 (6 bases). The V and J ends lost 0 bases and 3 bases respectively, with 18 bases between them. Per germline, CDR1 SGHAT and CDR2 FQNNGV. This CDR3 is built from 18 residues. The CDR3 spells CASSLDGIGTSFNQPQHF. The CDR3 region has the DNA TGTGCCAGCAGCTTAGATGGGATCGGGACATCCTTCAATCAGCCCCAGCATTTT.

In its sample, this clonotype was seen a few times. The chain recombines TRBV6-1 with TRBJ2-1; D possibly corresponds to TRBD2 (6 bases). The V end was cut by 5 bases, the J end by 6 bases, with 23 bases between. This CDR3 comprises 17 residues. The germline V gene encodes CDR1 MNHNS and CDR2 SASEGT. In nucleotides, the CDR3 is TGTGCCAGCAGTTCTTCTTCGGGGAATATCGGGGGCAATGAGCAGTTCTTC. Translation gives CASSSSSGNIGGNEQFF.

To note about this clonotype: Being one base from a much bigger clone, this may be a read error. V and J are TRBV28 and TRBJ1-2; TRBD1 might be the D (5 bases). The CDR3 contains 12 residues. Per germline, CDR1 MDHEN and CDR2 SYDVKM. V lost 8 bases and J lost 4, with 11 bases in between. The CDR3 reads CASPQDRYGYTF. The CDR3 DNA reads as TGTGCCAGCCCACAGGACCGCTATGGCTACACCTTC.

This clonotype was counted ten times or more. The chain joins TRBV27 to TRBJ1-1; D is perhaps TRBD1 (5 bases). The CDR3 length is 14 residues. V was trimmed by 5 bases and J by 1 base, leaving 11 bases between them. Per germline, CDR1 MNHEY and CDR2 SMNVEV (reference sequence). The CDR3 DNA sequence: TGTGCCAGCAGTCCTATCGGGGGGAACACTGAAGCTTTCTTT. It codes for CASSPIGGNTEAFF.

This clonotype was found many times. The rearrangement uses TRBV28 and TRBJ2-5; D unresolved. The germline V and J ends were trimmed by 1 base and 1 base, with 7 bases remaining between them. The CDR3 loop spans 14 amino acids. CDR1 and CDR2 from the germline V gene are MDHEN and SYDVKM. CDR3 amino acids: CASSLLQTQETQYF. CDR3 in DNA: TGTGCCAGCAGTTTATTACAGACCCAAGAGACCCAGTACTTC.

The chain has TRBV20-1 and TRBJ1-1; D remains ambiguous. V shed 4 bases and J shed 5 bases, with 14 bases lying between them. Per germline, CDR1 DFQATT and CDR2 SNEGSKA (reference sequence). The CDR3 loop spans 13 amino acids. Here the CDR3 reads CSANGERQTEAFF. CDR3 DNA: TGCAGTGCTAACGGGGAGAGGCAGACTGAAGCTTTCTTT.

The V call is TRBV7-2, the J call TRBJ1-1; a weak D match, TRBD1 (5 bases). Per the germline V gene, CDR1 is SGHTA and CDR2 is FQGNSA. There are 14 residues in the CDR3. The V gene lost 2 bases and the J gene lost 3 bases, with 10 bases spanning the gap. The DNA for the CDR3 is TGTGCCAGCAGCTTACAGGGAGGGGACACTGAAGCTTTCTTT. Translating it yields CASSLQGGDTEAFF. Combining the CDR3 with reference TRBV7-2 and TRBJ1-1 gives the whole variable domain GAGVSQSPSNKVTEKGKDVELRCDPISGHTALYWYRQSLGQGLEFLIYFQGNSAPDKSGLPSDRFSAERTGGSVSTLTIQRTQQEDSAVYLCASSLQGGDTEAFFGQGTRLTVV.

The DNA for the CDR3 is TGTGCCAGCAGCCTACACACCGGCGTCGCTGAAGCTTTCTTT. Encoded protein: CASSLHTGVAEAFF. The rearrangement links TRBV4-2 to TRBJ1-1; D remains unclear. The V end was cut by 4 bases, the J end by 6 bases, with 15 bases between. Germline values: CDR1 LGHNA, CDR2 YNFKEQ. The CDR3 length is 14 residues.

To note about this clonotype: One end of the junction fails to match germline, which may point to a read error. The V and J genes are TRBV20-1 and TRBJ2-1, with 7 nucleotides matching TRBD2. This CDR3 is 14 amino acids long. Germline loops: CDR1 DFQATT, CDR2 SNEGSKA (reference sequence). The CDR3 here is CSARELANYNKQFF. As DNA, the CDR3 is TGCAGTGCTAGAGAACTAGCGAACTACAATAAGCAGTTCTTC.

This clonotype was counted once. The chain is built from TRBV2 and TRBJ2-3; TRBD2 matches at 12 bases. The length of the CDR3 is 15 residues. CDR1 SNHLY and CDR2 FYNNEI come from the germline V gene. V lost 7 bases and J lost 5; bases outside the gene matches: 7. The CDR3 loop is CASILTSGGRDTQYF. CDR3 nucleotide sequence: TGTGCCAGCATATTGACTAGCGGGGGCAGAGATACGCAGTATTTT.

V usage is TRBV5-4 and J usage is TRBJ2-7; D is unresolved. The CDR3 is 15 residues long. Germline CDR1 and CDR2: SGHNT and YYREEE (reference sequence). V lost 2 bases and J lost 3, with 15 bases in between. In nucleotides, the CDR3 is TGTGCCAGCAGCTTAGACGAAACCCCCCGCTACGAGCAGTACTTC. It encodes CASSLDETPRYEQYF.

This clonotype has only a few counts. J is TRBJ2-5 and V is TRBV28, with 8 bases matching TRBD2. Germline V gene lookup returns CDR1 MDHEN and CDR2 SYDVKM. There are 14 residues in the CDR3. Unmatched junction bases numbered 9, after V lost 7 bases and J lost 5 bases. The CDR3 DNA follows: TGTGCCAGCAAGGATAGCGGGACTCTCGAGACCCAGTACTTC. It encodes CASKDSGTLETQYF.

On this clonotype itself: A much more abundant neighbour one base away suggests this may be a read error. This chain connects TRBV3-1 to TRBJ2-2, with unresolved D. Germline assignment: CDR1 LGHDT and CDR2 YNNKEL (reference sequence). The CDR3 totals 14 residues. The CDR3 loop reads CTSTLDRATGELFF. CDR3 nucleotides: TGTACCAGCACCCTAGACCGTGCCACCGGGGAGCTGTTTTTT.

This clonotype was counted ten times or more. This sequence joins TRBV28 and TRBJ1-1; D is uncertain. The CDR3 has 11 amino acids. CDR1 is MDHEN, CDR2 SYDVKM, per germline. The V end was cut by 1 base, the J end by 8 bases, with 5 bases between. The DNA of the CDR3 is TGTGCCAGCAGTTTATCCCAGGAAGCTTTCTTT. It codes for CASSLSQEAFF. Using reference TRBV28 and TRBJ1-1 for the parts outside the CDR3, the full variable domain is DVKVTQSSRYLVKRTGEKVFLECVQDMDHENMFWYRQDPGLGLRLIYFSYDVKMKEKGDIPEGYSVSREKKERFSLILESASTNQTSMYLCASSLSQEAFFGQGTRLTVV.

The CDR3 DNA follows: TGTGGCAGTTACTCGACAAACTCCTACGAGCAGTACTTC. This sequence encodes CGSYSTNSYEQYF. This chain joins TRBV6-8 and TRBJ2-7, with D unresolved. The germline CDR1 and CDR2 sequences are MNHGY and SAAAGT. The CDR3 length is 13 residues.

Details on this clonotype: An end of the junction does not agree with germline; a read error may underlie this. This chain links TRBV18 with TRBJ2-5, with TRBD2 matching 11 bases. Germline V gene lookup returns CDR1 KGHSH and CDR2 LQKENI. The CDR3 covers 15 residues. CDR3 protein: CASSRGLAEQETHYF. The DNA for the CDR3 is TGTGCCAGCTCAAGGGGACTAGCGGAACAAGAGACCCATTACTTC.

This clonotype was recorded a few times. The V call is TRBV4-2, the J call TRBJ2-3; D gene ambiguous. The V end was cut by 2 bases, the J end by 0 bases, with 9 bases between. CDR1 LGHNA and CDR2 YNFKEQ come from the germline V gene. This CDR3 region has 15 residues. The DNA for the CDR3 is TGTGCCAGCAGCCAACCCGGCGGTAGCACAGATACGCAGTATTTT. Translated, it gives CASSQPGGSTDTQYF.

The J gene is TRBJ2-2, the V gene TRBV6-1; D gene uncertain. The ends were cut back, 3 bases at V and 4 bases at J, with 9 bases in the middle. Looked up from germline, CDR1 is MNHNS and CDR2 is SASEGT. This CDR3 spans 14 amino acids. The CDR3 nucleotides are TGTGCCAGCAGTGACACTCTGACCACCGGGGAGCTGTTTTTT. It translates to CASSDTLTTGELFF.

Concerning this clonotype itself: Given a much more abundant clone one base away, this may be a read error. V is TRBV7-9 and J is TRBJ2-1, with TRBD1 as a possible D gene (6 bases). The CDR3 length is 12 residues. CDR1 is SEHNR, CDR2 FQNEAQ, per germline (reference sequence). In DNA, the CDR3 is TGTGCCAGCAGGTTAGGACAGCCCATTCAGTTCTTC. Translating gives CASRLGQPIQFF.

This clonotype was picked up a small number of times. Compared with germline, one end of the junction differs, possibly owing to a read error. The chain recombines TRBV4-1 with TRBJ2-3; 12 nucleotides agree with TRBD2. Germline V gene data show CDR1 as MGHRA and CDR2 as YSYEKL. The length of the CDR3 is 19 residues. CDR3: CASSQSTSGRWLGTDTQYF. The DNA of the CDR3 is TGCGCCAGCAGCCAATCCACTAGCGGGAGGTGGTTAGGCACGGATACGCAGTATTTT.

V is TRBV20-1 and J is TRBJ2-1; possibly TRBD2 for D (6 bases). The CDR3 has 15 amino acids. CDR1 is DFQATT, CDR2 SNEGSKA, per germline (reference sequence). Trimming took 1 base from V and 3 from J, leaving 13 bases between them. The CDR3 loop is CSARAASENYNEQFF. CDR3 in DNA: TGCAGTGCTAGAGCGGCTAGCGAGAACTACAATGAGCAGTTCTTC.

In the case of this clonotype: A much larger clone differs by one base, so this may be a read error. This rearrangement joins TRBV6-6 to TRBJ2-2; D is possibly TRBD2 (6 bases). The CDR3 length is 15 residues. Germline V CDR1 and CDR2: MNHNY, SVGAGI (reference sequence). The CDR3 coding sequence is TGTGCCAGCAGTTACACGGGACTGCACACCGGGAAGCTGTTTTTT. Its translation is CASSYTGLHTGKLFF.

To note about this clonotype: The junction differs from germline at one of its ends, possibly a read error. The chain couples TRBV20-1 to TRBJ1-1; D possibly corresponds to TRBD1 (6 bases). CDR3 length: 15 amino acids. Germline loops: CDR1 DFQATT, CDR2 SNEGSKA (reference sequence). CDR3 DNA: TGCGGTGCTAGAGATCGGAGGGACATGGGCCTAGGGGCTTTCTTT. Its translation is CGARDRRDMGLGAFF.